Below, 26 T cell receptor beta chains from the same sample are listed, as sequenced in a study of T cells in Graves' hyperthyroidism and ophthalmopathy. Regions amplified from RNA transcripts were the TCR beta CDR3 regions. A first-round RT-PCR of the TCR CDR3 used the HTBI primer set. TCRdb re-called the multiplex PCR reads through MiXCR, storing one row per CDR3 protein. The table lists a few hundred thousand distinct CDR3 sequences, about 13% of them singletons. The sample was blood. Every receptor here comes from a woman aged 18-29 years with Graves' hyperthyroidism.

V is TRBV9 and J is TRBJ2-2; D possibly corresponds to TRBD2 (6 bases). The CDR3 is 16 amino acids. Germline CDR1 is SGDLS and CDR2 is YYNGEE. Trimming pared 1 base from V and 2 bases from J, leaving 12 bases between. The CDR3 bases are TGTGCCAGCAGCGTACCATTGGGAGGAAACACCGGGGAGCTGTTTTTT. Residues: CASSVPLGGNTGELFF.

The chain is built from TRBV30 and TRBJ1-5, with a weak D call TRBD1 (6 bases). CDR3 length equals 13 residues. V dropped 0 bases and J dropped 6 bases, with 9 bases sitting between them. Per the germline V gene, CDR1 is GTSNPN and CDR2 is SVGIG (reference sequence). CDR3 loop: CAWSVPGAQPQHF. The CDR3 DNA follows: TGTGCCTGGAGTGTACCAGGGGCTCAGCCCCAGCATTTT.

This clonotype has at least ten counts. The V and J genes are TRBV6-2 or TRBV6-3 and TRBJ2-1; TRBD2 matches 10 bases. This CDR3 comprises 16 residues. CDR1 MNHEY and CDR2 SVGEGT come from the germline V gene. The trim removed 5 bases at V and 5 bases at J, leaving 9 bases unmatched. The CDR3 spells CASSPLEREGNNEQFF. For the CDR3, the DNA is TGTGCCAGCAGTCCCCTCGAGCGGGAGGGCAACAATGAGCAGTTCTTC.

This clonotype occurred many times. The chain uses TRBV20-1 and TRBJ2-1; 14 bases are a match to TRBD2. This CDR3 is 19 amino acids long. Germline-derived CDR1 and CDR2 are DFQATT and SNEGSKA (reference sequence). V gave up 5 bases and J gave up 4 bases; unmatched junction bases: 16. The CDR3 region is CSAFRLAGGPAPRYNEQFF. The CDR3 nucleotides read TGCAGTGCTTTCCGACTAGCGGGAGGGCCAGCTCCTAGATACAATGAGCAGTTCTTC.

This clonotype was picked up a small number of times. The chain recombines TRBV20-1 with TRBJ2-5; the D is unclear. Deletions cut 0 bases from V and 1 base from J, with 9 bases between. This CDR3 spans 14 amino acids. Germline V lookup: CDR1 DFQATT, CDR2 SNEGSKA (reference sequence). This chain's CDR3 is CSARDPDGQETQYF. CDR3 DNA sequence: TGCAGTGCTAGAGATCCGGACGGCCAAGAGACCCAGTACTTC.

There are many counts of this clonotype. The chain couples TRBV12-3 or TRBV12-4 to TRBJ1-1; no reliable D call. V shed 2 bases and J shed 1 base, with 5 bases lying between them. The CDR3 consists of 13 residues. The CDR3 coding sequence is TGTGCCAGCAGTTTATGGGGGAACACTGAAGCTTTCTTT. This gives the protein CASSLWGNTEAFF.

At least ten counts were recorded for this clonotype. The gene calls are TRBV11-1 and TRBJ2-1; D ambiguous. V gave up 5 bases and J gave up 4 bases, with 9 bases separating them. The CDR3 contains 13 residues. Per the germline V gene, CDR1 is SGHAT and CDR2 is FQDESV (reference sequence). The CDR3, as DNA: TGTGCCAGCAGCGAGGACGGTTACAATGAGCAGTTCTTC. Translated, it gives CASSEDGYNEQFF.

The table lists this clonotype with a few counts. The gene calls are TRBV3-1 and TRBJ2-7; TRBD2 matches 7 bases. Unmatched junction bases numbered 8, after V lost 0 bases and J lost 0 bases. The CDR3 loop spans 17 amino acids. CDR1 is LGHDT and CDR2 is YNNKEL in the germline V gene (reference sequence). CDR3 sequence (DNA): TGTGCCAGCAGCCAAGATTGGAGCGGGACGGGCTCCTACGAGCAGTACTTC. This codes for CASSQDWSGTGSYEQYF.

This clonotype has a handful of counts. The chain links TRBV7-2 to TRBJ2-3; 9 positions match TRBD1. The germline V gene encodes CDR1 SGHTA and CDR2 FQGNSA. CDR3 length: 15 residues. Trimming cost V 4 bases and J 1 base; bases outside gene matches: 3. DNA for the CDR3: TGTGCCAGCAGCTCACGGACAGGGGGCACAGATACGCAGTATTTT. Amino acids: CASSSRTGGTDTQYF.

V gene TRBV5-1 combines with J gene TRBJ2-7; 9 bases are a match to TRBD2. J was trimmed by 0 bases and V by 3 bases; bases with no gene match: 13. The CDR3 has 18 residues. Germline CDR1 and CDR2: SGHRS and YFSETQ. In nucleotides, the CDR3 is TGCGCCAGCAGCTCCGGACTAGCGAGACCGTTAAGCTCCTACGAGCAGTACTTC. This codes for CASSSGLARPLSSYEQYF. The full variable domain, completed using reference TRBV5-1 and TRBJ2-7, is KAGVTQTPRYLIKTRGQQVTLSCSPISGHRSVSWYQQTPGQGLQFLFEYFSETQRNKGNFPGRFSGRQFSNSRSEMNVSTLELGDSALYLCASSSGLARPLSSYEQYFGPGTRLTVT.

The DNA of the CDR3 is TGTGCCAGCTCACCACGTAACAGGCCGAGCTCTGGAAACACCATATATTTT. It codes for CASSPRNRPSSGNTIYF. This rearrangement joins TRBV18 to TRBJ1-3, with a tentative D call TRBD1 (5 bases). Trimming removed 1 base from V and 0 bases from J, with 13 bases in between. Looked up from germline, CDR1 is KGHSH and CDR2 is LQKENI. The CDR3 totals 17 residues.

Concerning this clonotype itself: This sequence may be a read error, since a much larger clone differs from it by one base. V gene TRBV6-2 or TRBV6-3 combines with J gene TRBJ1-6; D is uncertain. Germline V gives CDR1 MNHEY, CDR2 SVGEGT. The V end was cut by 6 bases, the J end by 11 bases, with 23 bases between. This CDR3 contains 16 residues. CDR3 in amino acids: CASRLQDEVPGAPLHF. In DNA form, the CDR3 reads TGTGCCAGCAGACTCCAGGACGAGGTACCTGGAGCACCCCTCCACTTT.

This clonotype was seen at least ten times. Here the CDR3 DNA reads TGTGCCACCAGCAGAGCCCACCACGCAGATACGCAGTATTTT. Translated, it gives CATSRAHHADTQYF. V is TRBV15 and J is TRBJ2-3; D unresolved. The CDR3 consists of 14 residues. Germline lookup yields CDR1 LNHNV and CDR2 YYDKDF (reference sequence). Trimming took off 1 base at V and 4 bases at J, with 9 bases between the two ends.

This clonotype has only a few counts. The chain combines TRBV14 with TRBJ2-7; 11 bases are a match to TRBD2. The CDR3 length is 19 residues. Germline CDR1 SGHDN, CDR2 FVKESK. With 4 bases clipped from V and 4 bases from J, the junction kept 18 bases outside the gene matches. CDR3 DNA: TGTGCCAGCAGCCTCAGACTAGCGGGATCCCCTGCGGGGGCGTACGAGCAGTACTTC. It codes for CASSLRLAGSPAGAYEQYF.

J is TRBJ2-7 and V is TRBV12-3 or TRBV12-4, with D uncertain. There are 12 residues in the CDR3. V was clipped by 0 bases and J by 6 bases, with 6 bases between them. CDR3 in DNA: TGTGCCAGCAGTTTAGCGTGGGGCGAGCAGTACTTC. Amino acid sequence: CASSLAWGEQYF.

The rearrangement links TRBV25-1 to TRBJ2-3; D is perhaps TRBD1 (6 bases). Germline V gene data show CDR1 as MGHDK and CDR2 as SYGVNS. The CDR3 totals 15 residues. The V end was cut by 6 bases, the J end by 4 bases, with 17 bases between. This CDR3 is CASSFGTPYSDTQYF. As DNA, the CDR3 is TGTGCCAGCAGCTTCGGGACACCTTATTCAGATACGCAGTATTTT.

The table lists this clonotype with many counts. This chain's CDR3 is CATTDRGTIMNTEAFF. CDR3 in DNA: TGTGCCACCACGGACAGGGGGACCATCATGAACACTGAAGCTTTCTTT. The V call is TRBV7-8, the J call TRBJ1-1; 10 bases fit TRBD1. Trimming at V came to 10 bases and at J to 0 bases, leaving 11 bases not matched to a gene. The length of the CDR3 is 16 residues. Germline CDR1 is SGHVS and CDR2 is FQNEAQ.

This clonotype was seen a few times. The rearrangement uses TRBV5-1 and TRBJ2-5; D may be TRBD1 (6 bases). V lost 4 bases to trimming and J lost 5 bases, with 15 bases between them. This CDR3 contains 14 residues. Germline V CDR1 and CDR2: SGHRS, YFSETQ. The CDR3 DNA is TGCGCCAGCAGCATGGGACACGCCGTTGAGACCCAGTACTTC. This gives the protein CASSMGHAVETQYF.

A few counts support this clonotype. This chain joins TRBV5-6 and TRBJ2-7; the match to TRBD1 covers 7 bases. CDR1 and CDR2 (germline): SGHDT, YYEEEE. V lost 4 bases, J lost 4 bases, and 14 bases stayed unmatched. This CDR3 is built from 16 residues. DNA for the CDR3: TGTGCCAGCAGCACGCAAATGACAGGGAGAATATACGAGCAGTACTTC. Translation: CASSTQMTGRIYEQYF.

On this clonotype itself: A much larger clone differs by one base, so this may be a read error. The CDR3, as DNA: TGCGCCAGCAGCGGAATAGCATTGAGCAATGAGCAGTACTTC. Translated: CASSGIALSNEQYF. The chain couples TRBV5-1 to TRBJ2-1; no clear D. The assigned J gene may be wrong: the sequence end matches TRBJ2-7 better. Germline V gene sequence: CDR1 SGHRS, CDR2 YFSETQ. The CDR3 spans 14 residues.

This clonotype was seen ten or more times. The V and J genes are TRBV6-1 and TRBJ1-4; D perhaps matches TRBD1 (5 bases). Germline V lookup: CDR1 MNHNS, CDR2 SASEGT. This CDR3 is built from 18 residues. Trimming pared 5 bases from V and 2 bases from J, leaving 21 bases between. The CDR3 DNA reads TGTGCCAGCAGTTTCCGGGACGGGACGGGTCCCACTAATGAAAAACTGTTTTTT. Residues: CASSFRDGTGPTNEKLFF.

V usage is TRBV28 and J usage is TRBJ1-4, with TRBD1 identical over 7 bases. Per germline, CDR1 MDHEN and CDR2 SYDVKM. V lost 11 bases and J lost 7; bases outside the gene matches: 10. CDR3 length: 13 residues. CDR3 sequence (DNA): TGTGCCCTCGGGACAGAACACGGTGAAAAACTGTTTTTT. Protein: CALGTEHGEKLFF.

This clonotype has a handful of counts. The chain uses TRBV6-2 or TRBV6-3 and TRBJ1-5; D ambiguous. Looked up from germline, CDR1 is MNHEY and CDR2 is SVGEGT. V shed 4 bases and J shed 4 bases, with 23 bases lying between them. The CDR3 extends over 18 amino acids. For the CDR3, the DNA is TGTGCCAGCAGTTTTTCCCAGTCCGGCGCGAGAATGAATCAGCCCCAGCATTTT. This translates into CASSFSQSGARMNQPQHF.

This clonotype has ten or more counts. The genes are TRBV2 and TRBJ1-2; D call uncertain. The CDR3 loop spans 11 amino acids. Trimming shortened V by 3 bases and J by 4 bases, and 3 bases separated the two germline ends. Germline values: CDR1 SNHLY, CDR2 FYNNEI. The CDR3 DNA reads TGTGCCAGCAGTGATGTCTATGGCTACACCTTC. As protein: CASSDVYGYTF.

Regarding this clonotype: A much larger clone lies a single base off, so this may be a read error. V usage is TRBV6-2 or TRBV6-3 and J usage is TRBJ1-1, with 7 bases fitting TRBD1. The CDR3 length is 15 residues. The germline V gene encodes CDR1 MNHEY and CDR2 SVGEGT. The CDR3 DNA reads TGTGTCAGCAGTCCGATGACAGGGAAACCAACTGAAGCTTTCTTT. As protein: CVSSPMTGKPTEAFF.

V is TRBV9 and J is TRBJ2-1, with D perhaps matching TRBD2 (5 bases). Trimming removed 0 bases at V and 4 bases at J, with 11 bases between. Germline lookup yields CDR1 SGDLS and CDR2 YYNGEE. The CDR3 contains 15 residues. The CDR3 sequence is CASSVVASDYNEQFF. CDR3 nucleotide sequence: TGTGCCAGCAGCGTAGTAGCGAGCGATTACAATGAGCAGTTCTTC.